The clone carrying this T cell receptor (beta chain) turned up a few times. Antigen: not known. This specimen comes from a study of siplizumab effects on memory and regulatory T cells. Notes on the study in general: Naive T cells apparently outstripped memory cells in diversity and seemed major alloresponse contributors.

The table came from immunoSEQ multiplex PCR; TCRdb's copy has only in-frame clones and leaves some out. Among about 7,400 clones listed, 65% to 70% were seen once. The CDR3 runs 12 residues. V was pared by 5 bases and J by 0 bases, with 5 bases between. Germline values: CDR1 SEHNR, CDR2 FQNEAQ (reference sequence). In a few donor pairs, unstimulated naive, memory, effector memory and TEMRA subsets were sequenced. V gene TRBV7-9 combines with J gene TRBJ2-7; D unresolved. Source material: effector memory CD8+ T cells sorted from blood. Subset given: unstimulated CD8+ effector memory T cells. This clonotype originated in a human donor in good health. The CDR3, as DNA: TGTGCCAGCAGCCGGGCCTCCTACGAGCAGTACTTC. Encoded protein: CASSRASYEQYF.